The 15 T cell receptor beta chains listed next were all sequenced from one sample in a study of cytomegalovirus exposure and HLA in healthy donors. Both 60 Vbeta primers and 13 Jbeta primers went into the PCR. The table came from immunoSEQ multiplex PCR; TCRdb's copy has only in-frame clones and leaves some out. The sample records 150,000 to 200,000 clones, approximately 72% being singletons. The sample consisted of PBMCs. These receptors were obtained from a human donor in good health.

V gene TRBV5-1 combines with J gene TRBJ1-1, with D possibly TRBD1 on 6 matching bases. Looked up from germline, CDR1 is SGHRS and CDR2 is YFSETQ. CDR3 size: 14 residues. Trimming took off 4 bases at V and 4 bases at J, with 14 bases between the two ends. The DNA of the CDR3 is TGCGCCAGCAGCCCTGGGGGCGTAGGCACTGAAGCTTTCTTT. It encodes CASSPGGVGTEAFF.

The rearrangement links TRBV5-1 to TRBJ1-2, with D uncertain. CDR3 length: 16 amino acids. The germline CDR1 and CDR2 sequences are SGHRS and YFSETQ. V was shortened by 5 bases and J by 2 bases, with 19 bases between the two germline ends. DNA for the CDR3: TGCGCCAGCAGTTATCGACCGTCGGGAATGAACTATGGCTACACCTTC. Translating gives CASSYRPSGMNYGYTF.

V and J are TRBV7-2 and TRBJ2-2; perhaps TRBD1 as D (5 bases). Germline V gene data show CDR1 as SGHTA and CDR2 as FQGNSA. This CDR3 is built from 16 residues. Trimming removed 5 bases at V and 0 bases at J, with 13 bases between. The CDR3 bases are TGTGCCAGCAGCCCTCAGAGCAGGGCGAACACCGGGGAGCTGTTTTTT. Translated: CASSPQSRANTGELFF.

The gene calls are TRBV30 and TRBJ2-7, with no clear D. Germline V CDR1 and CDR2: GTSNPN, SVGIG (reference sequence). The V gene lost 2 bases and the J gene lost 5 bases, with 10 bases spanning the gap. This CDR3 region has 12 residues. The CDR3 sequence is CAWSPTRNEQYF. CDR3 nucleotide sequence: TGTGCCTGGAGTCCCACCAGGAACGAGCAGTACTTC.

This rearrangement joins TRBV19 to TRBJ2-1, with TRBD2 as a possible D gene (5 bases). The CDR3 covers 14 residues. The ends were cut back, 6 bases at V and 2 bases at J, with 11 bases in the middle. Germline assignment: CDR1 LNHDA and CDR2 SQIVND (reference sequence). The CDR3 coding sequence is TGTGCCAGTAGCCTTGAGGGCACCTACAATGAGCAGTTCTTC. It codes for CASSLEGTYNEQFF.

Concerning this clone itself: Likely a read error: the CDR3 ends without its conserved phenylalanine or tryptophan. V and J are TRBV5-3 and TRBJ2-3; D unresolved. TRBV5-3 is designated an ORF whose function remains uncertain. The CDR3 is 17 residues long. Trimming pared 4 bases from V and 1 base from J, leaving 19 bases between. DNA for the CDR3: TGTGCCAGAAGCCACCCGCCGACTGGCGCGGGCACAGATACGCAGTATCTT. This translates into CARSHPPTGAGTDTQYL.

The chain has TRBV7-3 and TRBJ2-6; no clear D. The germline V and J ends were trimmed by 2 bases and 1 base, with 15 bases remaining between them. The CDR3 spans 18 residues. CDR1 SGHTA and CDR2 FQGTGA come from the germline V gene. The CDR3 loop reads CASSLSLLGGSGANVLTF. DNA for the CDR3: TGTGCCAGCAGCTTATCCCTCCTAGGTGGGTCTGGGGCCAACGTCCTGACTTTC.

The chain joins TRBV6-6 to TRBJ2-5, with 10 bases matching TRBD1. Unmatched junction bases numbered 7, after V lost 8 bases and J lost 1 base. Germline-derived CDR1 and CDR2 are MNHNY and SVGAGI (reference sequence). There are 15 residues in the CDR3. CDR3 bases: TGTGCCAGCCATACCCGGACAGGGGGCCAAGAGACCCAGTACTTC. Residues: CASHTRTGGQETQYF.

This clone was observed once. The chain recombines TRBV19 with TRBJ2-7; D may be TRBD2 (5 bases). There are 15 residues in the CDR3. Trimming stripped 5 bases from V and 0 bases from J, with 14 bases between. Looked up from germline, CDR1 is LNHDA and CDR2 is SQIVND (reference sequence). The CDR3 here is CASSVDSSSSYEQYF. The DNA for the CDR3 is TGTGCCAGTAGTGTGGACTCCTCCAGCTCCTACGAGCAGTACTTC.

The rearrangement links TRBV6-6 to TRBJ2-1, with 10 bases that match TRBD2. Germline loops: CDR1 MNHNY, CDR2 SVGAGI (reference sequence). The CDR3 has 16 residues. After removal of 6 bases from V and 8 bases from J, the junction contained 13 bases not matched to a gene. DNA for the CDR3: TGTGCCAGCAGCTCACAAGAAAAGCGGGGGGGCCATGAGCAGTTCTTC. Translation: CASSSQEKRGGHEQFF.

This chain connects TRBV19 to TRBJ1-4, with 7 bases aligning to TRBD1. Germline-derived CDR1 and CDR2 are LNHDA and SQIVND (reference sequence). The V and J ends lost 5 bases and 0 bases, in that order; junction bases with no gene match: 9. The CDR3 covers 17 residues. CDR3 bases: TGTGCCAGTAGTCCCCGGGACAGTTTTGCAACTAATGAAAAACTGTTTTTT. Translating gives CASSPRDSFATNEKLFF.

J is TRBJ2-7 and V is TRBV19, with TRBD2 matching 8 bases. Unmatched junction bases numbered 12, after V lost 8 bases and J lost 6 bases. This CDR3 comprises 14 residues. Germline V gene sequence: CDR1 LNHDA, CDR2 SQIVND (reference sequence). This chain's CDR3 is CASGVAGSLGEQYF. In nucleotides, the CDR3 is TGTGCCAGTGGGGTAGCGGGGAGTCTTGGCGAGCAGTACTTC. Full variable domain (missing parts from reference TRBV19 and TRBJ2-7): DGGITQSPKYLFRKEGQNVTLSCEQNLNHDAMYWYRQDPGQGLRLIYYSQIVNDFQKGDIAEGYSVSREKKESFPLTVTSAQKNPTAFYLCASGVAGSLGEQYFGPGTRLTVT.

The genes are TRBV7-8 and TRBJ2-5; weak D call: TRBD2 (5 bases). The end of the DNA fits TRBJ2-7 better, so the J call may be wrong. Germline CDR1 and CDR2: SGHVS and FQNEAQ. The CDR3 is 16 amino acids. CDR3: CASSGMVATGSYEQYF. The CDR3 DNA sequence: TGTGCCAGCAGCGGCATGGTGGCCACGGGGTCCTACGAGCAGTACTTC.

This clone appeared once. The V and J genes are TRBV4-1 and TRBJ1-3; D remains ambiguous. The CDR3 is 14 residues long. Germline assignment: CDR1 MGHRA and CDR2 YSYEKL. Trimming left V 0 bases short and J 5 bases short, with 8 bases between. The CDR3 DNA sequence: TGCGCCAGCAGCCAAGAGCACAGAAGAAACACCATATATTTT. It is translated as CASSQEHRRNTIYF.

This clone was detected only once. Here the CDR3 DNA reads TGTGCCAGCAGCCCCGGACAAATTCGCAGCGAGCAGTACTTC. Its translation: CASSPGQIRSEQYF. The chain is built from TRBV6-5 and TRBJ2-7; TRBD1 might be the D (5 bases). V was pared by 6 bases and J by 6 bases, with 18 bases between. This CDR3 region has 14 residues. CDR1 and CDR2 from the germline V gene are MNHEY and SVGAGI.